This entry lists 5 T cell receptor beta chains sequenced from one sample in a study of persistence of HIV-infected CD4 T cells. Overlapping HIV-1 Gag 15-mer peptides at roughly 1 ug per peptide per mL were used. CD4+ T cells upregulating both CD40 ligand and CD69 were sorted as responding cells. This was the immunoSEQ version 4 assay in survey mode. TCRdb's copy holds only in-frame clones and misses some; the assay was immunoSEQ multiplex PCR. The table includes fewer than 15,000 clones, 66% detected once. Their target antigens are unknown. The sequencing used CD4+ T cells sorted from PBMCs after 18-hour stimulation, collected from a patient who received antiretroviral therapy. The source of these receptors is an adult man with HIV who was CMV-seropositive.

The chain uses TRBV2 and TRBJ2-2, with D maybe TRBD2 (6 bases). Germline loops: CDR1 SNHLY, CDR2 FYNNEI. This CDR3 has 17 residues. The germline V and J ends were trimmed by 2 bases and 5 bases, with 18 bases remaining between them. CDR3 nucleotide sequence: TGTGCCAGCAGTGAACCCCGTGGGCGGGATTGGACCGGGGAGCTGTTTTTT. Translation: CASSEPRGRDWTGELFF.

The chain uses TRBV7-9 and TRBJ1-2, with 9 nucleotides matching TRBD1. Germline-derived CDR1 and CDR2 are SEHNR and FQNEAQ (reference sequence). This CDR3 is built from 16 residues. Trimming cost V 1 base and J 3 bases; bases outside gene matches: 6. In DNA form, the CDR3 reads TGTGCCAGCAGCTTAGGGCTCCGGACAGGGGACTATGGCTACACCTTC. It encodes CASSLGLRTGDYGYTF.

The chain joins TRBV6-2 or TRBV6-3 to TRBJ1-1, with D unclear. V was trimmed by 0 bases and J by 6 bases, leaving 11 bases between them. Germline CDR1 is MNHEY and CDR2 is SVGEGT. The CDR3 length is 14 residues. The CDR3 coding sequence is TGTGCCAGCAGTTACTCAGGCAGTCGCGCTGAAGCTTTCTTT. It yields the protein CASSYSGSRAEAFF.

This sequence joins TRBV18 and TRBJ2-1; D is uncertain. There are 15 residues in the CDR3. Germline V gene lookup returns CDR1 KGHSH and CDR2 LQKENI. The germline V and J ends were trimmed by 3 bases and 0 bases, with 9 bases remaining between them. This CDR3 reads CASSPTRSSYNEQFF. For the CDR3, the DNA is TGTGCCAGCTCACCGACCAGGAGCTCCTACAATGAGCAGTTCTTC.

The chain joins TRBV18 to TRBJ1-4, with D uncertain. CDR1 and CDR2 (germline): KGHSH, LQKENI. V was pared by 1 base and J by 0 bases, with 15 bases between. This CDR3 spans 18 amino acids. The CDR3 coding sequence is TGTGCCAGCTCACCACGTGAGGATCCTACTTCAACTAATGAAAAACTGTTTTTT. It is translated as CASSPREDPTSTNEKLFF.